The source of this TCR beta chain is a study of blood T cell repertoires in COVID-19. Data came from immunoSEQ multiplex PCR; TCRdb stores just in-frame clones and leaves some out. This table has 500,000 to 600,000 clones, roughly 89% appearing once. In this sample, this clone turned up once. The CDR3 is made up of 16 amino acids. Per the germline V gene, CDR1 is SGHRS and CDR2 is YFSETQ. V was clipped by 0 bases and J by 7 bases; unmatched bases: 7. The chain has TRBV5-1 and TRBJ2-2, with 9 nucleotides matching TRBD1. This clonotype was obtained from a woman in her forties or fifties with COVID-19, enrolled during active disease. Sequenced: peripheral blood. For the CDR3, the DNA is TGCGCCAGCAGCTTGGAGACAGGGGGGAATGACGGGGAGCTGTTTTTT. Translated: CASSLETGGNDGELFF.